The 25 T cell receptor beta chains given below trace back to one sample, sequenced in a study of T-cell memory formation after mild COVID-19. TCRdb re-called the 5' RACE reads through MiXCR, storing one row per CDR3 protein. Of under 300,000 distinct CDR3 sequences listed, around 17% were seen once; the top ten hold 3.5%. Sequences were obtained from PBMCs or a T cell subset sorted from them (not recorded which). All receptors derive from a man younger than 35 who had mild COVID-19 (a few samples of this study predate the infection). Cell type and time point are not known.

This clonotype was detected a few times. The chain is built from TRBV20-1 and TRBJ2-1; D remains ambiguous. There are 13 residues in the CDR3. The germline V gene has CDR1 DFQATT and CDR2 SNEGSKA (reference sequence). Trimming pared 6 bases from V and 0 bases from J, leaving 9 bases between. Here the CDR3 DNA reads TGCAGTGCCCGACTGATCTCCTACAATGAGCAGTTCTTC. Its protein is CSARLISYNEQFF.

The sample holds a few counts of this clonotype. This chain connects TRBV7-9 to TRBJ2-3; 9 positions agree with TRBD2. Germline-derived CDR1 and CDR2 are SEHNR and FQNEAQ (reference sequence). The CDR3 totals 14 residues. The V gene end was trimmed by 5 bases and the J gene end by 6 bases; junction bases not matched to a gene: 6. CDR3 protein: CASSPLTSGDTQYF. The CDR3 DNA sequence: TGTGCCAGCAGCCCCTTGACTAGCGGCGATACGCAGTATTTT.

The chain employs TRBV5-5 and TRBJ2-1; D is ambiguous. The CDR3 runs 15 residues. From germline, CDR1 is SGHKS and CDR2 YYEKEE (reference sequence). Trimming left V 4 bases short and J 3 bases short, with 14 bases between. CDR3 nucleotide sequence: TGTGCCAGCAGCCCCGTTTCGGGTATCTACAATGAGCAGTTCTTC. As protein: CASSPVSGIYNEQFF.

The CDR3, as DNA: TGTGCCAGCAGTTTATGGTACCGGACATCAAACTATGGCTACACCTTC. This translates into CASSLWYRTSNYGYTF. The chain carries TRBV28 and TRBJ1-2, with a weak D call TRBD1 (5 bases). The germline V gene encodes CDR1 MDHEN and CDR2 SYDVKM. This CDR3 comprises 16 residues. V lost 0 bases and J lost 2, with 13 bases in between.

This clonotype came up a few times. CDR3 sequence reads: CASSYSGQITPKGDTQYF. The CDR3 DNA sequence: TGTGCCAGCAGTTACTCGGGACAGATAACCCCTAAGGGAGATACGCAGTATTTT. This chain connects TRBV6-6 to TRBJ2-3; 7 nucleotides align to TRBD1. The CDR3 loop spans 18 amino acids. CDR1 MNHNY and CDR2 SVGAGI come from the germline V gene (reference sequence). Trimming took 0 bases from V and 5 from J; bases not matched to a gene: 14.

This clonotype was seen many times. This chain joins TRBV20-1 and TRBJ1-2, with D maybe TRBD1 (5 bases). Between the trimmed V and J ends, which lost 6 bases and 7 bases, there was a span of 15 bases. CDR1 DFQATT and CDR2 SNEGSKA come from the germline V gene (reference sequence). CDR3 length: 12 amino acids. The DNA for the CDR3 is TGCAGTGCCAGCGGGGGACTTGGTGGCTACACCTTC. Amino acid sequence: CSASGGLGGYTF.

Many counts were recorded for this clonotype. The chain recombines TRBV5-1 with TRBJ1-2; no definite D call. This CDR3 has 16 amino acids. Germline CDR1 reads SGHRS; CDR2 reads YFSETQ. The V end lost 0 bases, the J end lost 4 bases, and 16 bases lay between the germline ends. The DNA for the CDR3 is TGCGCCAGCAGCTTGGATCGTTCTAGTCGGACCTATGGCTACACCTTC. It specifies CASSLDRSSRTYGYTF. The full variable domain, completed using reference TRBV5-1 and TRBJ1-2, is KAGVTQTPRYLIKTRGQQVTLSCSPISGHRSVSWYQQTPGQGLQFLFEYFSETQRNKGNFPGRFSGRQFSNSRSEMNVSTLELGDSALYLCASSLDRSSRTYGYTFGSGTRLTVV.

The chain combines TRBV7-9 with TRBJ2-2, with D tentatively TRBD2 (6 bases). The CDR3 sequence is 13 residues long. Looked up from germline, CDR1 is SEHNR and CDR2 is FQNEAQ (reference sequence). V was cut by 5 bases and J by 7 bases, with 11 bases left in between. CDR3 protein: CASSGRNVGELFF. CDR3 DNA sequence: TGTGCCAGCAGCGGGAGGAACGTCGGGGAGCTGTTTTTT.

This clonotype has a count of ten or more. J is TRBJ2-1 and V is TRBV5-1, with TRBD2 as a possible D gene (6 bases). Germline CDR1 reads SGHRS; CDR2 reads YFSETQ. V lost 2 bases to trimming and J lost 0 bases, with 6 bases between them. The CDR3 spans 14 residues. The CDR3 protein is CASSFGSSYNEQFF. The CDR3 DNA is TGCGCCAGCAGCTTCGGGAGCTCCTACAATGAGCAGTTCTTC. Full variable domain (missing parts from reference TRBV5-1 and TRBJ2-1): KAGVTQTPRYLIKTRGQQVTLSCSPISGHRSVSWYQQTPGQGLQFLFEYFSETQRNKGNFPGRFSGRQFSNSRSEMNVSTLELGDSALYLCASSFGSSYNEQFFGPGTRLTVL.

Written as DNA, the CDR3 is TGCAGTGCTAGACACCCCGGTGAGTGGGGTCAGCCCCAGCATTTT. This sequence encodes CSARHPGEWGQPQHF. The J gene is TRBJ1-5, the V gene TRBV20-1; D is unclear. The germline V and J ends were trimmed by 2 bases and 6 bases, with 17 bases remaining between them. This CDR3 has 15 amino acids. Germline V CDR1 and CDR2: DFQATT, SNEGSKA (reference sequence).

This clonotype was observed many times. This chain links TRBV9 with TRBJ2-6; no firm D call. The CDR3 is 17 residues long. Germline CDR1 SGDLS, CDR2 YYNGEE. V dropped 4 bases and J dropped 4 bases, with 18 bases sitting between them. The CDR3 sequence: CASSTRTLRSGANVLTF. DNA for the CDR3: TGTGCCAGCAGCACCAGGACCCTAAGGTCCGGGGCCAACGTCCTGACTTTC.

J is TRBJ2-3 and V is TRBV6-2 or TRBV6-3; TRBD2 might be the D (6 bases). V lost 6 bases to trimming and J lost 9 bases, with 19 bases between them. CDR1 MNHEY and CDR2 SVGEGT come from the germline V gene. The CDR3 totals 14 residues. The CDR3 nucleotides read TGTGCCAGCAGACCGGGATCCACTGGAGGGACGCAGTATTTT. Protein product: CASRPGSTGGTQYF.

The chain is built from TRBV6-5 and TRBJ1-1, with D unresolved. CDR1 is MNHEY, CDR2 SVGAGI, per germline. This CDR3 comprises 11 residues. Trimming took off 6 bases at V and 12 bases at J, with 14 bases between the two ends. As DNA, the CDR3 is TGTGCCAGCAGGGCAGCGGGTTGGACTTTCTTT. Translating gives CASRAAGWTFF.

This clonotype showed up just a few times. This chain links TRBV9 with TRBJ1-2; tentatively, D is TRBD1 (5 bases). The CDR3 has 13 amino acids. The V gene's germline CDR1 is SGDLS and CDR2 YYNGEE. Trimming cost V 2 bases and J 8 bases, with 13 bases left between them. CDR3 coding DNA: TGTGCCAGCAGCGTCTCAGGGCCCGGCGGCTACACCTTC. This encodes CASSVSGPGGYTF.

This clonotype was recorded at least ten times. This sequence joins TRBV7-2 and TRBJ2-7; 7 bases map to TRBD1. Germline loops: CDR1 SGHTA, CDR2 FQGNSA. V lost 2 bases to trimming and J lost 3 bases; unmatched junction nucleotides: 22. The CDR3 is 20 residues long. The CDR3 nucleotides read TGTGCCAGCAGCTTACGGGCAGCCCAAGCCCTCCTTCCAGGGGGCTACGAGCAGTACTTC. This encodes CASSLRAAQALLPGGYEQYF.

This clonotype turned up a few times. The chain uses TRBV11-2 and TRBJ2-5; D gene ambiguous. CDR1 and CDR2 (germline): SGHAT, FQNNGV. This CDR3 spans 13 amino acids. Trimming removed 2 bases at V and 0 bases at J, with 4 bases between. The CDR3 nucleotides are TGTGCCAGCAGCTTAAATCACCAAGAGACCCAGTACTTC. Translating it yields CASSLNHQETQYF.

This clonotype has more than one count but fewer than ten. V is TRBV24-1 and J is TRBJ2-3; 7 nucleotides match TRBD1. The trim removed 9 bases at V and 8 bases at J, leaving 7 bases unmatched. This CDR3 contains 12 residues. Per germline, CDR1 KGHDR and CDR2 SFDVKD. Here the CDR3 reads CATGLQGTTQYF. The CDR3 DNA follows: TGTGCCACCGGTTTACAGGGGACTACGCAGTATTTT.

This clonotype has more than one count but fewer than ten. The chain is built from TRBV12-3 or TRBV12-4 and TRBJ1-2; weak D call: TRBD1 (6 bases). The CDR3 runs 12 residues. V lost 7 bases, J lost 8 bases, and 14 bases lay in between. The CDR3 reads CASMRGARGYTF. The CDR3 DNA follows: TGTGCCAGCATGAGGGGGGCTCGGGGCTACACCTTC.

About this clonotype itself: A junction boundary mismatches the germline segment, possibly from a read error. The chain is built from TRBV6-2 or TRBV6-3 and TRBJ1-2, with a weak D call TRBD1 (6 bases). The CDR3 contains 10 residues. The germline V gene has CDR1 MNHEY and CDR2 SVGEGT. This CDR3 is CDSGGSGYTF. The CDR3 coding sequence is TGTGACAGCGGGGGCTCTGGCTACACCTTC.

The rearrangement links TRBV7-2 to TRBJ2-2; TRBD1 might be the D (8 bases). The germline gives CDR1 SGHTA, CDR2 FQGNSA. V dropped 5 bases and J dropped 5 bases, with 15 bases sitting between them. CDR3 length equals 15 residues. CDR3 DNA sequence: TGTGCCAGCAGCCGAGGACAGGGAGGGACCGGGGAGCTGTTTTTT. It codes for CASSRGQGGTGELFF.

Only a few counts were recorded for this clonotype. V is TRBV18 and J is TRBJ1-1; possible D gene TRBD1, 6 bases. Germline V gene sequence: CDR1 KGHSH, CDR2 LQKENI. Trimming stripped 4 bases from V and 1 base from J, with 7 bases between. The CDR3 runs 13 residues. The CDR3 nucleotides read TGTGCCAGCTCACGGGACAAGAACACTGAAGCTTTCTTT. Residues: CASSRDKNTEAFF. Complete variable domain (other parts from reference TRBV18 and TRBJ1-1): NAGVMQNPRHLVRRRGQEARLRCSPMKGHSHVYWYRQLPEEGLKFMVYLQKENIIDESGMPKERFSAEFPKEGPSILRIQQVVRGDSAAYFCASSRDKNTEAFFGQGTRLTVV.

This clonotype has more than one count but fewer than ten. The J gene is TRBJ1-6, the V gene TRBV12-3 or TRBV12-4; maybe TRBD1 (5 bases). CDR3 length: 13 residues. V lost 7 bases and J lost 9, with 13 bases in between. The chain's CDR3 is CASTRGPSSPLHF. CDR3 in DNA: TGTGCCAGCACTCGGGGCCCTTCTTCACCCCTCCACTTT.

This clonotype was detected only a few times. V gene TRBV20-1 combines with J gene TRBJ2-3, with 12 bases lining up with TRBD2. Unmatched junction bases numbered 1, after V lost 0 bases and J lost 3 bases. This CDR3 has 15 residues. Germline lookup yields CDR1 DFQATT and CDR2 SNEGSKA (reference sequence). The CDR3 protein is CSARDLAGGTDTQYF. DNA for the CDR3: TGCAGTGCTAGAGACCTAGCGGGGGGGACAGATACGCAGTATTTT.

This CDR3 reads CASQGQGTEAFF. The CDR3 region has the DNA TGTGCCTCACAAGGGCAGGGCACTGAAGCTTTCTTT. The chain employs TRBV4-2 and TRBJ1-1; tentatively, D is TRBD1 (5 bases). The length of the CDR3 is 12 residues. The ends were cut back, 11 bases at V and 4 bases at J, with 14 bases in the middle. Germline V gives CDR1 LGHNA, CDR2 YNFKEQ.

The chain uses TRBV30 and TRBJ2-7; TRBD1 aligns across 7 bases. Germline V CDR1 and CDR2: GTSNPN, SVGIG (reference sequence). The CDR3 is made up of 17 amino acids. The junction had 12 bases not matched to a gene; V was cut back by 1 base and J by 0 bases. This CDR3 reads CAWSALAAGTVSYEQYF. In nucleotides, the CDR3 is TGTGCCTGGAGTGCCCTGGCGGCCGGGACAGTCTCCTACGAGCAGTACTTC.